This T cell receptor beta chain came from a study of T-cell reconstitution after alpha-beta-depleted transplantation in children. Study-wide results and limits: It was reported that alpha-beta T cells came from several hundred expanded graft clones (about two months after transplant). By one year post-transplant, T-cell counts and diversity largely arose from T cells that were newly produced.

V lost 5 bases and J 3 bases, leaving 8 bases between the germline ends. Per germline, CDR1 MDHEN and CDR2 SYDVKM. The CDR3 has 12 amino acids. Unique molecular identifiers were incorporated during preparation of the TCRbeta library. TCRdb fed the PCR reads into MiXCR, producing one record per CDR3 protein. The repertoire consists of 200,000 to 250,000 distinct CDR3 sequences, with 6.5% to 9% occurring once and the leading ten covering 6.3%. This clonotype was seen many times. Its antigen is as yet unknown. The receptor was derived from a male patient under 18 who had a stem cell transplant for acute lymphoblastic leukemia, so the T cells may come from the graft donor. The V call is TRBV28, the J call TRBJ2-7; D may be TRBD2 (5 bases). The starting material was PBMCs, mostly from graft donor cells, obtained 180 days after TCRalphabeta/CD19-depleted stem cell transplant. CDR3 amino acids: CASSIRGYEQYF. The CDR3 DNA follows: TGTGCCAGCAGTATCCGGGGCTACGAGCAGTACTTC. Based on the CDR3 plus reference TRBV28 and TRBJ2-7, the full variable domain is DVKVTQSSRYLVKRTGEKVFLECVQDMDHENMFWYRQDPGLGLRLIYFSYDVKMKEKGDIPEGYSVSREKKERFSLILESASTNQTSMYLCASSIRGYEQYFGPGTRLTVT.